There are a few counts of the clone carrying this T cell receptor beta chain. Its antigen is not identified. This entry belongs to a study of T-cell reconstitution after alpha-beta-depleted transplantation in children. Broader study findings: Newly generated T cells supplied most T-cell counts and diversity one year post-transplant. After transplant, at about two months, alpha-beta T cells were reportedly derived from several hundred expanded graft clones. Some patients showed high day-60 TCRbeta diversity, which derived from surviving recipient T cells and thymic progenitors.

The CDR3 runs 14 residues. Germline V gene sequence: CDR1 SNHLY, CDR2 FYNNEI. V was trimmed by 8 bases and J by 5 bases, leaving 17 bases between them. Researchers prepared the TCRbeta library using unique molecular identifiers, the study reports. TCRdb redid the calling of the PCR reads with MiXCR, one entry per CDR3 protein. Seen here are roughly 670,000 distinct CDR3 sequences, about an eighth observed once, and the top ten hold 0.79%. The rearrangement uses TRBV2 and TRBJ2-3; no clear D gene. This TCR was recovered from a girl aged 2-9 years with congenital amegakaryocytic thrombocytopenia, due to receive a stem cell transplant. The material was PBMCs, obtained before TCRalphabeta/CD19-depleted stem cell transplant. DNA for the CDR3: TGTGCCAGCGTTGGAGTGGGATCGGGAGATACGCAGTATTTT. Translated, it gives CASVGVGSGDTQYF.